These 11 T cell receptor beta chains originate from one sample sequenced in a study of early T cells in non-severe SARS-CoV-2 infection (dated by TCRdb to about 2021). Library prep was done by 5' RACE. Sequencing took place on a NextSeq 500. Clones were called with MiXCR by TCRdb after fastp trimmed the public reads at Q25, and only in-frame beta chains were retained. Entries are consolidated by CDR3 protein sequence, retaining the most common genes and DNA. This sample gives 85,000 to 90,000 distinct CDR3 sequences in total; about 15% of them show up just once. The top ten hold roughly 6% of the sample. The sample comprised whole blood. Source of these receptors: an adult who was a healthcare worker with PCR-confirmed SARS-CoV-2 infection or an uninfected control (not recorded which).

At least ten counts were recorded for this clonotype. The chain carries TRBV5-4 and TRBJ2-7; the match to TRBD2 covers 10 bases. The trim removed 7 bases at V and 6 bases at J, leaving 7 bases unmatched. Germline values: CDR1 SGHNT, CDR2 YYREEE (reference sequence). This CDR3 comprises 13 residues. This CDR3 is CASRPSGGIEQYF. Here the CDR3 DNA reads TGTGCCAGCCGACCTAGCGGGGGCATCGAGCAGTACTTC.

This clonotype was seen a few times. V and J are TRBV3-1 and TRBJ1-6, with TRBD1 as a possible D gene (5 bases). Germline CDR1 reads LGHDT; CDR2 reads YNNKEL (reference sequence). Between the trimmed V and J ends, which lost 5 bases and 0 bases, there was a span of 14 bases. The CDR3 is 17 residues long. The CDR3 DNA sequence: TGTGCCAGCAGCGCTTTCCCAGGGAGCTCCTATAATTCACCCCTCCACTTT. This sequence encodes CASSAFPGSSYNSPLHF.

The CDR3 loop reads CASSLSVSSYEQYF. CDR3 nucleotides: TGTGCCAGCAGTCTTAGCGTCAGCTCCTACGAGCAGTACTTC. The chain links TRBV12-3 or TRBV12-4 to TRBJ2-7, with D maybe TRBD2 (5 bases). The V gene lost 5 bases and the J gene lost 0 bases, with 11 bases spanning the gap. CDR3 length: 14 amino acids.

In this sample, this clonotype turned up a few times. J is TRBJ1-1 and V is TRBV9; 9 bases line up with TRBD1. Germline CDR1 and CDR2: SGDLS and YYNGEE. Trimming cost V 4 bases and J 1 base; bases outside gene matches: 8. This CDR3 region has 16 residues. In DNA form, the CDR3 reads TGTGCCAGCAGCCCATCGTACAGGGGGCAGAACACTGAAGCTTTCTTT. Translated, it gives CASSPSYRGQNTEAFF.

This clonotype was seen repeatedly, ten times or more. The rearrangement links TRBV19 to TRBJ2-5; D remains ambiguous. This CDR3 comprises 13 residues. Germline V gene lookup returns CDR1 LNHDA and CDR2 SQIVND (reference sequence). Deletions cut 2 bases from V and 1 base from J, with 5 bases between. For the CDR3, the DNA is TGTGCCAGTAGTATAAACAGCCAAGAGACCCAGTACTTC. Protein sequence: CASSINSQETQYF.

V is TRBV4-1 and J is TRBJ2-7; D is possibly TRBD2 (6 bases). The germline V gene has CDR1 MGHRA and CDR2 YSYEKL. V was clipped by 3 bases and J by 4 bases, with 19 bases between them. The length of the CDR3 is 16 residues. CDR3 protein: CASSHRGGDPLYEQYF. The CDR3 region has the DNA TGCGCCAGCAGCCACCGAGGAGGGGACCCGCTTTACGAGCAGTACTTC.

This clonotype has just a few counts. The rearrangement links TRBV5-1 to TRBJ1-1; D is ambiguous. This CDR3 has 14 amino acids. CDR1 and CDR2 (germline): SGHRS, YFSETQ. V gave up 4 bases and J gave up 3 bases, with 13 bases separating them. DNA of the CDR3: TGCGCCAGCAGCCCTCGAGAGCGGCACACTGAAGCTTTCTTT. This encodes CASSPRERHTEAFF.

This sequence joins TRBV7-8 and TRBJ1-6, with 8 bases lining up with TRBD1. CDR1 and CDR2 from the germline V gene are SGHVS and FQNEAQ. CDR3 length: 15 amino acids. After removal of 3 bases from V and 3 bases from J, the junction contained 1 base not matched to a gene. In DNA form, the CDR3 reads TGTGCCAGCAGCTTCGGACAGGGCTATAATTCACCCCTCCACTTT. It translates to CASSFGQGYNSPLHF.

There are many counts of this clonotype. The J gene is TRBJ2-7, the V gene TRBV10-3; TRBD1 matches 9 bases. CDR1 and CDR2 (germline): ENHRY, SYGVKD. The J segment lost 2 bases and the V segment lost 6 bases, leaving 5 bases of the junction unmatched. The CDR3 consists of 14 residues. CDR3 bases: TGTGCCATCAGGGGACAGGGAAGGACCTACGAGCAGTACTTC. Protein product: CAIRGQGRTYEQYF.

This clonotype was observed many times. The chain uses TRBV4-1 and TRBJ2-3; D remains ambiguous. The germline CDR1 and CDR2 sequences are MGHRA and YSYEKL. CDR3 length: 13 amino acids. The V gene lost 0 bases and the J gene lost 9 bases, with 10 bases spanning the gap. CDR3 coding DNA: TGCGCCAGCAGCCAAGATCAGGCAGTAACGCAGTATTTT. As protein: CASSQDQAVTQYF.

In its sample, this clonotype was seen a few times. V is TRBV7-2 and J is TRBJ2-3; 8 nucleotides match TRBD2. With 5 bases clipped from V and 7 bases from J, the junction kept 17 bases outside the gene matches. Germline loops: CDR1 SGHTA, CDR2 FQGNSA. The CDR3 is 17 residues long. The CDR3 protein is CASSEGSSGGPRNTQYF. As DNA, the CDR3 is TGTGCCAGCAGCGAAGGGTCCAGCGGGGGCCCCCGAAATACGCAGTATTTT.